This TCR beta chain was captured by sequencing in a study of cytomegalovirus exposure and HLA in healthy donors. The PCR made use of 60 Vbeta and 13 Jbeta primers. The repertoire was sequenced with immunoSEQ multiplex PCR; TCRdb's copy has only in-frame clones and lacks some. Of fewer than 200,000 clones listed, more than 70% are singletons. Healthy bone marrow donors made up the donors. The TCR originated in a girl aged 5 to 17 in good health and CMV-seronegative. Sequenced: PBMCs.

CDR3 coding DNA: TGTGCCAGCAGTCACCCGGACGGGGGGATCGATACGCAGTATTTT. This sequence encodes CASSHPDGGIDTQYF. V gene TRBV6-6 combines with J gene TRBJ2-3, with 7 bases matching TRBD2. J gave up 6 bases and V 5 bases, and 11 bases lay outside the gene matches. The germline V gene encodes CDR1 MNHNY and CDR2 SVGAGI (reference sequence). CDR3 length: 15 residues.